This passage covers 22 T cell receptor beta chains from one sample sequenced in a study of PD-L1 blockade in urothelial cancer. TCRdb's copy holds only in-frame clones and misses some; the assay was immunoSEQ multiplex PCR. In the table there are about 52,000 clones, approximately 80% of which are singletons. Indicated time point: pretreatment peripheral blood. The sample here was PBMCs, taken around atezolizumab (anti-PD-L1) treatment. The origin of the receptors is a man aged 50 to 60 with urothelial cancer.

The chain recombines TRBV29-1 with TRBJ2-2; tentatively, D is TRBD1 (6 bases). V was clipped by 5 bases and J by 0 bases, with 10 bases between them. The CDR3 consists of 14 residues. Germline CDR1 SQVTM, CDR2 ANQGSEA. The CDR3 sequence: CSVTRTANTGELFF. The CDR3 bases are TGCAGCGTTACCCGGACAGCGAACACCGGGGAGCTGTTTTTT.

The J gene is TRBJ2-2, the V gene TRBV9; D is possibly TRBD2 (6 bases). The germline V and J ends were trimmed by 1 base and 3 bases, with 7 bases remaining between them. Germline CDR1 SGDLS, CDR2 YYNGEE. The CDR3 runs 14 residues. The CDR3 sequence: CASSVWGDTGELFF. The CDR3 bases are TGTGCCAGCAGCGTATGGGGGGACACCGGGGAGCTGTTTTTT.

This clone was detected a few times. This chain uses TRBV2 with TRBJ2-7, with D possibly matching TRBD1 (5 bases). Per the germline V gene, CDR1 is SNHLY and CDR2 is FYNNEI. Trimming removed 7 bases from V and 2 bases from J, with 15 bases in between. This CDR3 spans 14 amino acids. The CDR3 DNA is TGTGCCAGCATAAAGAGGCAGGGCACCTACGAGCAGTACTTC. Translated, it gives CASIKRQGTYEQYF.

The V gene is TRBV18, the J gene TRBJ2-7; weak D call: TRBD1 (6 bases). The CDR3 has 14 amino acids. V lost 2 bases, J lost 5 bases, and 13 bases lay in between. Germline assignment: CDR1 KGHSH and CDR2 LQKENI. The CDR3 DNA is TGTGCCAGCTCACCAAATCCGACAGGTAACGAGCAGTACTTC. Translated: CASSPNPTGNEQYF.

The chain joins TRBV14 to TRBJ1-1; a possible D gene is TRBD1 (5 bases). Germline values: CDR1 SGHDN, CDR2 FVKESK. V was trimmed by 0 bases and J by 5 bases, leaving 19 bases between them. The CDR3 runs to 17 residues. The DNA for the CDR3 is TGTGCCAGCAGCCAAGAAGCAGGGCTACCAATCGCGACTGAAGCTTTCTTT. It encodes CASSQEAGLPIATEAFF.

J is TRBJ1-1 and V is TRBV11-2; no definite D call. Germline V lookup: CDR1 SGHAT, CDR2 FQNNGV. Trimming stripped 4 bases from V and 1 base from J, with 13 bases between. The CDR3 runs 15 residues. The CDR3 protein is CASSYWNGENTEAFF. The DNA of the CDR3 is TGTGCCAGCAGCTACTGGAACGGAGAGAACACTGAAGCTTTCTTT.

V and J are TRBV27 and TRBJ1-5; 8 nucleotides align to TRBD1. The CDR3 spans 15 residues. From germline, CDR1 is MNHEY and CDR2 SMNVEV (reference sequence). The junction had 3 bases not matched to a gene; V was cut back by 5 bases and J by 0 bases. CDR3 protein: CASSRQGRSNQPQHF. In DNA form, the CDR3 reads TGTGCCAGCAGTCGACAGGGGCGTAGCAATCAGCCCCAGCATTTT.

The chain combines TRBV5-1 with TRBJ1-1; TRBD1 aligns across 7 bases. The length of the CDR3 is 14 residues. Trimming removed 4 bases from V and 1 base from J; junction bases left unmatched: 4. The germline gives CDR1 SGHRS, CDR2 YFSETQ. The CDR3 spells CASSPEGANTEAFF. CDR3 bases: TGCGCCAGCAGCCCAGAGGGGGCGAACACTGAAGCTTTCTTT.

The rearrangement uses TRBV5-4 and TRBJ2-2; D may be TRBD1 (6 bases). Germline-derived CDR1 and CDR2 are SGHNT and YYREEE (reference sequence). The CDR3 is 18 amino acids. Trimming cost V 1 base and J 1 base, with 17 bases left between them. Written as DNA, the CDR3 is TGTGCCAGCAGCTTGCCTCTTGGGGGCCGGAGGAACACCGGGGAGCTGTTTTTT. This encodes CASSLPLGGRRNTGELFF. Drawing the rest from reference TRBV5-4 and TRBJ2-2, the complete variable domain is ETGVTQSPTHLIKTRGQQVTLRCSSQSGHNTVSWYQQALGQGPQFIFQYYREEENGRGNFPPRFSGLQFPNYSSELNVNALELDDSALYLCASSLPLGGRRNTGELFFGEGSRLTVL.

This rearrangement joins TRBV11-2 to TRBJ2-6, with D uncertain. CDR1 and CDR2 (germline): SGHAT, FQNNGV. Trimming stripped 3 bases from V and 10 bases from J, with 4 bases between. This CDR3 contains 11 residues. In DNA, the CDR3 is TGTGCCAGCAGCTTTTCTAACGTCCTGACTTTC. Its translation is CASSFSNVLTF.

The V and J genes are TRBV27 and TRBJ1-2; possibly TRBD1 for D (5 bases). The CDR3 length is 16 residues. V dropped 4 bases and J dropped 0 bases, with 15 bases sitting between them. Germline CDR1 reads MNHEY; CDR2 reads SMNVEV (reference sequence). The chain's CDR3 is CASSSNRLPANYGYTF. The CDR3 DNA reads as TGTGCCAGCAGTTCAAACAGGCTACCAGCTAACTATGGCTACACCTTC.

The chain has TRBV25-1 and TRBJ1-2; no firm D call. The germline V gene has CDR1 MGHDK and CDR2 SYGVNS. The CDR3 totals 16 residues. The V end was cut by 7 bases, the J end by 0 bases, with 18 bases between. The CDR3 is CASISSERGPNYGYTF. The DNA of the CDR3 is TGTGCCAGCATATCCTCGGAACGGGGTCCTAACTATGGCTACACCTTC.

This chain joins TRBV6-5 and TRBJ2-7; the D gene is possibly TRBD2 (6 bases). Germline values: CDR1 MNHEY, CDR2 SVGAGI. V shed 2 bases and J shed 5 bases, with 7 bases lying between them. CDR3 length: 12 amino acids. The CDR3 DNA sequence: TGTGCCAGCAGTTACCGGGGGAACGAGCAGTACTTC. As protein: CASSYRGNEQYF.

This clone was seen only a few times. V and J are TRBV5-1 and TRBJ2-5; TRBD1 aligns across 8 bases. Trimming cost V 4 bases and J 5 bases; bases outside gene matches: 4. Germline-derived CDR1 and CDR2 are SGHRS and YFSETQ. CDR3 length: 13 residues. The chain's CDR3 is CASSQGARETQYF. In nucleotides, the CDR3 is TGCGCCAGCAGCCAGGGGGCGCGGGAGACCCAGTACTTC.

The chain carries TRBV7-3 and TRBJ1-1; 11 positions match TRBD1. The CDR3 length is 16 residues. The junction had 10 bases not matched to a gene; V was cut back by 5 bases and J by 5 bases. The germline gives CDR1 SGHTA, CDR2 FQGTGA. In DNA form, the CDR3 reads TGTGCCAGCAGCCTATCTGGGGACAGGGGGGGTACTGAAGCTTTCTTT. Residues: CASSLSGDRGGTEAFF. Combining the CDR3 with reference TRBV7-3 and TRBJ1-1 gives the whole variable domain GAGVSQTPSNKVTEKGKYVELRCDPISGHTALYWYRQSLGQGPEFLIYFQGTGAADDSGLPNDRFFAVRPEGSVSTLKIQRTERGDSAVYLCASSLSGDRGGTEAFFGQGTRLTVV.

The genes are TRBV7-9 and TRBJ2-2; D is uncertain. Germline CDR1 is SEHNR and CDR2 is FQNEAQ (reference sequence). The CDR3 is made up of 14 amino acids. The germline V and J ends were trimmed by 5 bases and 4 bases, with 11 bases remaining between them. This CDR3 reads CASSTSYTTGELFF. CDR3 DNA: TGTGCCAGCAGCACCTCGTACACCACCGGGGAGCTGTTTTTT.

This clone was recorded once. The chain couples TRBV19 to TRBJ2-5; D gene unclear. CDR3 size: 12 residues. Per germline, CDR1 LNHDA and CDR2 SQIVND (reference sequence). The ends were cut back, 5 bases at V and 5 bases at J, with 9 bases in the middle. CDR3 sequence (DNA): TGTGCCAGTAGTTCGTACACGGAGACCCAGTACTTC. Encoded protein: CASSSYTETQYF. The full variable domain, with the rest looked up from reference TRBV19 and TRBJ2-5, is DGGITQSPKYLFRKEGQNVTLSCEQNLNHDAMYWYRQDPGQGLRLIYYSQIVNDFQKGDIAEGYSVSREKKESFPLTVTSAQKNPTAFYLCASSSYTETQYFGPGTRLLVL.

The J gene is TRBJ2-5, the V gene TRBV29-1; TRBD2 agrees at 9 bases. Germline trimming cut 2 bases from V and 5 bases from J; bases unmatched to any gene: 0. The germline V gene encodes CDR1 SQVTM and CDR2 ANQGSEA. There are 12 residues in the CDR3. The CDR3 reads CSVELAGETQYF. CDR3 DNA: TGCAGCGTTGAACTAGCGGGGGAGACCCAGTACTTC. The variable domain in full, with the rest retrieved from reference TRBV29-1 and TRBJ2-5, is SAVISQKPSRDICQRGTSLTIQCQVDSQVTMMFWYRQQPGQSLTLIATANQGSEATYESGFVIDKFPISRPNLTFSTLTVSNMSPEDSSIYLCSVELAGETQYFGPGTRLLVL.

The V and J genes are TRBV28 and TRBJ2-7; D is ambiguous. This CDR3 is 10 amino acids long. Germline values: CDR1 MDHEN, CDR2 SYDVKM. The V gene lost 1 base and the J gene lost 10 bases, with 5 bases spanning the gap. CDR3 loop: CASSLYSQYF. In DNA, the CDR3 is TGTGCCAGCAGTTTATACAGCCAGTACTTC.

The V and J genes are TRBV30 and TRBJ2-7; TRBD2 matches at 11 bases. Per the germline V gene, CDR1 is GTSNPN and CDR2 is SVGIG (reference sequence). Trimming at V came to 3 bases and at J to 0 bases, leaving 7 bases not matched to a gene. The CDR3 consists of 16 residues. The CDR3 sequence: CAWRYSGGAGSYEQYF. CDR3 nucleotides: TGTGCCTGGAGGTATAGCGGGGGGGCCGGCTCCTACGAGCAGTACTTC. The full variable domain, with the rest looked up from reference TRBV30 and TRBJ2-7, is SQTIHQWPATLVQPVGSPLSLECTVEGTSNPNLYWYRQAAGRGLQLLFYSVGIGQISSEVPQNLSASRPQDRQFILSSKKLLLSDSGFYLCAWRYSGGAGSYEQYFGPGTRLTVT.

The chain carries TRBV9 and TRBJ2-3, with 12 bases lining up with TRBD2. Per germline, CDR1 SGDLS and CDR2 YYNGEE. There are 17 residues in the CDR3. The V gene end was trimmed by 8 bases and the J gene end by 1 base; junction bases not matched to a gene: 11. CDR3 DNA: TGTGCCAGTCAGGAGCTAGCGGGAGGGCCTGGCACAGATACGCAGTATTTT. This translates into CASQELAGGPGTDTQYF.

The CDR3 here is CASSETVVNEKLFF. DNA for the CDR3: TGTGCCAGCAGCGAGACAGTAGTTAATGAAAAACTGTTTTTT. The chain employs TRBV5-5 and TRBJ1-4; D may be TRBD1 (5 bases). The CDR3 totals 14 residues. Per germline, CDR1 SGHKS and CDR2 YYEKEE (reference sequence). V lost 4 bases to trimming and J lost 4 bases, with 11 bases between them.